This TCR beta chain was recorded in a study of T cells in Graves' hyperthyroidism and ophthalmopathy. RNA transcripts provided the source from which TCR beta CDR3 regions were amplified. Primed by the HTBI set, a first-round RT-PCR was run on the TCR CDR3. TCRdb reanalysed the multiplex PCR reads using MiXCR and keeps one entry per CDR3 protein. Of 250,000 to 300,000 distinct CDR3 sequences in the sample, roughly 15% were seen once. Germline V gives CDR1 MNHNS, CDR2 SASEGT. The V and J ends lost 5 bases and 3 bases respectively, with 19 bases between them. CDR3 length: 16 amino acids. Sequenced material: blood. This receptor was identified in a woman aged 35 to 49 with Graves' hyperthyroidism that later progressed to Graves' ophthalmopathy. This chain uses TRBV6-1 with TRBJ1-1; no firm D call. The CDR3 loop reads CASSRTNLPRDTEAFF. The CDR3 DNA reads TGTGCCAGCAGTCGAACAAACCTCCCGAGGGACACTGAAGCTTTCTTT.